Shown below are 7 T cell receptor beta chains from a single sample sequenced in a study of CD8+ T cells in alopecia areata. Reverse transcription of extracted RNA yielded cDNA, which provided the sequencing template. The table came from immunoSEQ multiplex PCR; TCRdb's copy has only in-frame clones and leaves some out. Of about 91,000 clones in the sample, about 40% were seen once. Sequenced input: CD4+ T cells sorted from blood. The receptors were gathered from a human donor with alopecia areata.

The chain recombines TRBV29-1 with TRBJ1-2; a possible D gene is TRBD1 (6 bases). Trimming took off 6 bases at V and 1 base at J, with 12 bases between the two ends. Germline V gives CDR1 SQVTM, CDR2 ANQGSEA. The CDR3 has 13 residues. The CDR3 is CSVGTLVNYGYTF. DNA for the CDR3: TGCAGCGTGGGGACATTGGTTAACTATGGCTACACCTTC.

The count of this clone is one. The J gene is TRBJ2-7, the V gene TRBV7-2; D is unresolved. This CDR3 is built from 14 residues. The germline V gene encodes CDR1 SGHTA and CDR2 FQGNSA. V was pared by 5 bases and J by 1 base, with 12 bases between. This CDR3 is CASSARWGSYEQYF. CDR3 bases: TGTGCCAGCAGCGCCCGGTGGGGATCCTACGAGCAGTACTTC.

The J gene is TRBJ2-7, the V gene TRBV30; no definite D call. The CDR3 length is 12 residues. Trimming stripped 3 bases from V and 3 bases from J, with 9 bases between. Looked up from germline, CDR1 is GTSNPN and CDR2 is SVGIG (reference sequence). CDR3 coding DNA: TGTGCCTGGAGCGCCGCCCTCTACGAGCAGTACTTC. Its protein product is CAWSAALYEQYF.

There are a few counts of this clone. V usage is TRBV29-1 and J usage is TRBJ2-7; 9 nucleotides match TRBD1. The CDR3 runs to 13 residues. Germline V lookup: CDR1 SQVTM, CDR2 ANQGSEA. The V gene end was trimmed by 6 bases and the J gene end by 4 bases; junction bases not matched to a gene: 7. The CDR3 sequence is CSVVGQGLYEQYF. CDR3 coding DNA: TGCAGCGTGGTAGGACAGGGGTTGTACGAGCAGTACTTC.

The chain carries TRBV29-1 and TRBJ1-1; 7 positions match TRBD1. With 7 bases clipped from V and 7 bases from J, the junction kept 6 bases outside the gene matches. The CDR3 consists of 11 residues. Germline CDR1 SQVTM, CDR2 ANQGSEA. The CDR3 DNA reads as TGCAGCGGCCACAGGGGTGGTGAAGCTTTCTTT. Protein product: CSGHRGGEAFF.

The rearrangement uses TRBV10-3 and TRBJ2-7, with D perhaps TRBD1 (6 bases). With 2 bases removed from V and 2 bases from J, the gap between germline ends came to 13 bases. This CDR3 is built from 15 residues. Germline V CDR1 and CDR2: ENHRY, SYGVKD. The CDR3, as DNA: TGTGCCATCAGTGAGACCGGGACATTAGCCTACGAGCAGTACTTC. Protein: CAISETGTLAYEQYF.

The table lists this clone with a few counts. DNA of the CDR3: TGCAGCCTGGTGGCGGGATATGAGACCCAGTACTTC. Translated, it gives CSLVAGYETQYF. The chain combines TRBV29-1 with TRBJ2-5; D is perhaps TRBD2 (6 bases). The germline gives CDR1 SQVTM, CDR2 ANQGSEA. Trimming stripped 8 bases from V and 5 bases from J, with 15 bases between. The CDR3 covers 12 residues.